A single sample gave rise to the 14 T cell receptor beta chains below, sequenced in a study of T cell responses to AZD1222 COVID-19 vaccine. TCRdb's copy holds only in-frame clones and misses some; the assay was immunoSEQ multiplex PCR. This sample yields some 140,000 clones, of which approximately 85% are seen a single time; 7.9% belongs to the top ten. The input for sequencing was peripheral blood, taken 28 days after the second dose of the MenACWY control vaccine. These receptors all stem from an adult who received the MenACWY meningococcal vaccine as a control.

This clone has just a few counts. This chain connects TRBV2 to TRBJ1-5; no clear D gene. The CDR3 covers 14 residues. V lost 7 bases, J lost 0 bases, and 10 bases lay in between. Germline CDR1 and CDR2: SNHLY and FYNNEI. DNA for the CDR3: TGTGCCAGCACCCCAGACTATAGCAATCAGCCCCAGCATTTT. Translation: CASTPDYSNQPQHF.

This clone was counted a single time. This chain uses TRBV7-8 with TRBJ2-7; TRBD1 matches at 7 bases. The CDR3 covers 13 residues. CDR1 is SGHVS and CDR2 is FQNEAQ in the germline V gene. J lost 5 bases, V lost 3 bases, and 4 bases had no gene match. The CDR3 spells CASSFDRADEQYV. CDR3 DNA sequence: TGTGCCAGCAGCTTCGACAGGGCGGACGAGCAGTACGTC.

V and J are TRBV18 and TRBJ1-1; the match to TRBD1 covers 7 bases. From germline, CDR1 is KGHSH and CDR2 LQKENI. Trimming took 0 bases from V and 0 from J; bases not matched to a gene: 1. CDR3 length: 15 residues. CDR3 region: CASSPPGTVNTEAFF. CDR3 in DNA: TGTGCCAGCTCACCACCTGGGACAGTGAACACTGAAGCTTTCTTT. Filled out from reference TRBV18 and TRBJ1-1, the complete variable domain reads NAGVMQNPRHLVRRRGQEARLRCSPMKGHSHVYWYRQLPEEGLKFMVYLQKENIIDESGMPKERFSAEFPKEGPSILRIQQVVRGDSAAYFCASSPPGTVNTEAFFGQGTRLTVV.

This clone was recorded only once. J is TRBJ2-7 and V is TRBV6-5, with 11 bases that match TRBD1. J lost 5 bases, V lost 7 bases, and 7 bases had no gene match. CDR1 and CDR2 (germline): MNHEY, SVGAGI. This CDR3 contains 14 residues. CDR3 protein: CASTPDRGLHEQYF. DNA for the CDR3: TGTGCCAGCACGCCGGACAGGGGGCTTCACGAGCAGTACTTC.

The rearrangement links TRBV19 to TRBJ1-1; a possible D gene is TRBD1 (5 bases). V shed 1 base and J shed 2 bases, with 17 bases lying between them. This CDR3 has 17 amino acids. CDR1 and CDR2 from the germline V gene are LNHDA and SQIVND (reference sequence). The DNA of the CDR3 is TGTGCCAGTAGTATAGTTTTTACGGAGGGACCCAACACTGAAGCTTTCTTT. Translating gives CASSIVFTEGPNTEAFF.

V and J are TRBV6-4 and TRBJ2-3; TRBD1 might be the D (5 bases). V lost 3 bases and J 0 bases, leaving 10 bases between the germline ends. The V gene's germline CDR1 is MRHNA and CDR2 SNTAGT. The CDR3 has 15 amino acids. The CDR3 region is CASSDRGASTDTQYF. CDR3 nucleotide sequence: TGTGCCAGCAGTGATCGTGGGGCCAGCACAGATACGCAGTATTTT.

The rearrangement links TRBV19 to TRBJ1-1; tentative D call: TRBD1 (5 bases). V lost 0 bases and J lost 1, with 6 bases in between. The CDR3 covers 14 residues. Germline V gene sequence: CDR1 LNHDA, CDR2 SQIVND (reference sequence). The CDR3 protein is CASSIDDRNTEAFF. CDR3 nucleotides: TGTGCCAGTAGTATAGATGACAGGAACACTGAAGCTTTCTTT.

J is TRBJ1-2 and V is TRBV24-1, with 7 bases aligning to TRBD1. The V segment lost 4 bases and the J segment 2 bases; nucleotides outside the gene matches: 3. The germline V gene encodes CDR1 KGHDR and CDR2 SFDVKD. This CDR3 contains 14 residues. The CDR3 coding sequence is TGTGCCACCAGTGAGGCGGGACAGAACTATGGCTACACCTTC. Amino acid sequence: CATSEAGQNYGYTF.

The chain joins TRBV10-3 to TRBJ1-5; D may be TRBD1 (5 bases). The CDR3 spans 18 residues. V was clipped by 10 bases and J by 1 base, with 26 bases between them. The germline CDR1 and CDR2 sequences are ENHRY and SYGVKD. Written as DNA, the CDR3 is TGTGCCACCCGCCCGGCCCTGGGGGGGAGCCCGAGCAATCAGCCCCAGCATTTT. This encodes CATRPALGGSPSNQPQHF.

The chain has TRBV28 and TRBJ1-2; the D is unclear. The CDR3 has 10 amino acids. V was pared by 10 bases and J by 7 bases, with 10 bases between. Germline V CDR1 and CDR2: MDHEN, SYDVKM. The CDR3 reads CATGGVGYTF. The CDR3 coding sequence is TGTGCCACGGGAGGAGTTGGCTACACCTTC.

This clone was counted a few times. The chain has TRBV11-2 and TRBJ1-4; no reliable D call. The CDR3 contains 13 residues. Germline V gives CDR1 SGHAT, CDR2 FQNNGV. V was pared by 6 bases and J by 10 bases, with 15 bases between. CDR3 DNA sequence: TGTGCCAGCAGGCCTCCGGGAGGAGGAAAACTGTTTTTT. Protein product: CASRPPGGGKLFF.

The chain couples TRBV27 to TRBJ1-2, with TRBD1 matching over 8 bases. CDR3 length equals 13 residues. CDR1 and CDR2 (germline): MNHEY, SMNVEV (reference sequence). V shed 8 bases and J 8 bases; nucleotides not matched to a gene: 10. CDR3 region: CASGQGRHEGYTF. The CDR3 region has the DNA TGTGCCAGCGGACAGGGAAGACACGAGGGCTACACCTTC.

This chain links TRBV5-6 with TRBJ1-2, with D possibly matching TRBD1 (6 bases). This CDR3 comprises 15 residues. Looked up from germline, CDR1 is SGHDT and CDR2 is YYEEEE. Trimming left V 4 bases short and J 4 bases short, with 17 bases between. CDR3 region: CASSLYGQQVYGYTF. The CDR3 bases are TGTGCCAGCAGCCTATACGGACAGCAGGTCTATGGCTACACCTTC.

The genes are TRBV6-5 and TRBJ2-7; D perhaps matches TRBD2 (5 bases). CDR3 size: 14 residues. Between the trimmed V and J ends, which lost 10 bases and 1 base, there was a span of 17 bases. Looked up from germline, CDR1 is MNHEY and CDR2 is SVGAGI. The CDR3 bases are TGTGCCACCTCCGCTAGCCAGTTTTCCTACGAGCAGTACTTC. Translation: CATSASQFSYEQYF.